This T cell receptor beta chain was captured in a study of response to subunit inactivated influenza vaccine. General study results and limits: That few new T cells are recruited by each seasonal influenza vaccination was the authors' suggestion.

This clonotype was seen only a few times. The antigen is not known. Trimming took 6 bases from V and 6 from J; bases not matched to a gene: 2. This CDR3 has 13 amino acids. Looked up from germline, CDR1 is ENHRY and CDR2 is SYGVKD. One entry per CDR3 protein, called by TCRdb with MiXCR from the RT-PCR reads. The data hold approximately 520,000 distinct CDR3 sequences, with approximately 16% observed a single time. Sequencing used CD4+ T cells sorted from PBMCs, obtained about 23 months after vaccination. The sequence was collected from a man aged 50-75 years who received an inactivated influenza vaccine. V usage is TRBV10-3 and J usage is TRBJ1-6; 7 bases are a match to TRBD1. The CDR3 here is CAISRDSNSPLHF. CDR3 bases: TGTGCCATCAGCCGGGACAGTAATTCACCCCTCCACTTT.